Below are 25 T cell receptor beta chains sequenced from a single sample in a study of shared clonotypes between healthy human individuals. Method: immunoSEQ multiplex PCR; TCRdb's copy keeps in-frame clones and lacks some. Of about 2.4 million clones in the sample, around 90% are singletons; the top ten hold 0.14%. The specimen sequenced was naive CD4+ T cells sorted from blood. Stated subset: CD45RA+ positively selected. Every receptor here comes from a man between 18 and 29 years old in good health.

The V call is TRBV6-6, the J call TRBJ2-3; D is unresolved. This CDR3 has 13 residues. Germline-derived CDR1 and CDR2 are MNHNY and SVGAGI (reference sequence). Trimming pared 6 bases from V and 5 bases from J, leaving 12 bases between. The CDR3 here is CASSSVEIDTQYF. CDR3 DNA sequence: TGTGCCAGCAGCTCAGTAGAGATAGATACGCAGTATTTT.

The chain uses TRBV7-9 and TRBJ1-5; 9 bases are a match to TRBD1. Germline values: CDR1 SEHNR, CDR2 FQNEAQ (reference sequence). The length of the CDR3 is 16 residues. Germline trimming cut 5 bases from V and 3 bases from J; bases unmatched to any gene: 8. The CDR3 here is CASSRWDRAINQPQHF. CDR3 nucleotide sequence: TGTGCCAGCAGCCGCTGGGACAGGGCAATCAATCAGCCCCAGCATTTT.

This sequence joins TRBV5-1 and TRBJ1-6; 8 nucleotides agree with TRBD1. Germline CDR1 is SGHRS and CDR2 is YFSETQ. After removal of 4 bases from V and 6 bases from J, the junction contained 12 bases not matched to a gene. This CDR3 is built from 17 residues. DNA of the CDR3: TGCGCCAGCAGCCTCAGGGGCCAGGGGGCGTTTAATTCACCCCTCCACTTT. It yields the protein CASSLRGQGAFNSPLHF.

The CDR3 nucleotides are TGTGCCATCAGTGTAGAAGAGACCCAGTACTTC. Its translation: CAISVEETQYF. V is TRBV10-3 and J is TRBJ2-5; D unclear. Trimming cost V 4 bases and J 3 bases, with 3 bases left between them. The CDR3 runs 11 residues. CDR1 is ENHRY and CDR2 is SYGVKD in the germline V gene.

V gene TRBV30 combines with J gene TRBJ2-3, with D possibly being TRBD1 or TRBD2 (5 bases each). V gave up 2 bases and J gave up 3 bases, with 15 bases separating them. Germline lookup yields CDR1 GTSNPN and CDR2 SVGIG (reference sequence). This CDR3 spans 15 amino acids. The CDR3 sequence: CAWSKGAGTTDTQYF. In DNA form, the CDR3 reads TGTGCCTGGAGTAAAGGGGCAGGGACGACAGATACGCAGTATTTT.

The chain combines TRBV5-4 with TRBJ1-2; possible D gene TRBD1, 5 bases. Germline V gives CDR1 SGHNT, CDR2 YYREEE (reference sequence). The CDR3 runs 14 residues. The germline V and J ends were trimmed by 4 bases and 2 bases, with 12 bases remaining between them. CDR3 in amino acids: CASSPGGVNYGYTF. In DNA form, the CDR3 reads TGTGCCAGCAGCCCTGGGGGGGTCAACTATGGCTACACCTTC.

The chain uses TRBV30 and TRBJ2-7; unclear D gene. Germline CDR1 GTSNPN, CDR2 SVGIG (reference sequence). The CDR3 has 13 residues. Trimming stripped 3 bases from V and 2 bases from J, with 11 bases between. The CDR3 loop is CAWRVAVTYEQYF. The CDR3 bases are TGTGCCTGGAGAGTGGCGGTTACCTACGAGCAGTACTTC.

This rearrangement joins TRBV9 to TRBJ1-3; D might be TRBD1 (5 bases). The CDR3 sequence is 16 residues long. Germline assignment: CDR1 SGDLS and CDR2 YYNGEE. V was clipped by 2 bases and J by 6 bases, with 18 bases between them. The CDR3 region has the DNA TGTGCCAGCAGCGTCGGCCCAGGGACTACTGTAAACACCATATATTTT. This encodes CASSVGPGTTVNTIYF.

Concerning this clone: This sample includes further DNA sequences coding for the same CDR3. DNA of the CDR3: TGTGCCAGCAGCCACGGACAGGGAGGCTACGAGCAGTACTTC. Residues: CASSHGQGGYEQYF. This sequence joins TRBV6-6 and TRBJ2-7; 8 bases align to TRBD1. This CDR3 spans 14 amino acids. Germline trimming cut 6 bases from V and 3 bases from J; bases unmatched to any gene: 7. CDR1 is MNHNY, CDR2 SVGAGI, per germline (reference sequence).

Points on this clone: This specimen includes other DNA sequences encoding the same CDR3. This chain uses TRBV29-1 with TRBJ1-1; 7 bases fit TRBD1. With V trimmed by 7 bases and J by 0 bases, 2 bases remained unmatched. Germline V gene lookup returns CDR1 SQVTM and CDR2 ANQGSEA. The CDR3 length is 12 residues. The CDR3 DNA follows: TGCAGCGCCGGGACAGTGAACACTGAAGCTTTCTTT. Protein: CSAGTVNTEAFF.

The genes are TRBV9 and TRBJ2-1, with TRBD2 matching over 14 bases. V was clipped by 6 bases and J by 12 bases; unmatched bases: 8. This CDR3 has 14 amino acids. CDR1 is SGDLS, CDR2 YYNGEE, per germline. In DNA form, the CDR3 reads TGTGCCAGCACCGGGACTAGCGGGGGCTGGGTGCAGTTCTTC. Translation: CASTGTSGGWVQFF.

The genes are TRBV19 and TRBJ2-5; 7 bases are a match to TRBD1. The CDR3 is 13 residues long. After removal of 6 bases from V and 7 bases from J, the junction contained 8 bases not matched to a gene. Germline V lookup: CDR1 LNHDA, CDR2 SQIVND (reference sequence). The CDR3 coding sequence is TGTGCCAGTAGCGAGACAGGGAGAGGGACCCAGTACTTC. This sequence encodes CASSETGRGTQYF.

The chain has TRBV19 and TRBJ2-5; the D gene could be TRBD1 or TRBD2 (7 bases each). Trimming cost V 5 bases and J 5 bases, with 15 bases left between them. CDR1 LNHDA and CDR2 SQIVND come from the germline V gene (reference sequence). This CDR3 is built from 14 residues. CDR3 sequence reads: CASSDAGGVETQYF. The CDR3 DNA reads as TGTGCCAGTAGTGATGCAGGGGGGGTTGAGACCCAGTACTTC.

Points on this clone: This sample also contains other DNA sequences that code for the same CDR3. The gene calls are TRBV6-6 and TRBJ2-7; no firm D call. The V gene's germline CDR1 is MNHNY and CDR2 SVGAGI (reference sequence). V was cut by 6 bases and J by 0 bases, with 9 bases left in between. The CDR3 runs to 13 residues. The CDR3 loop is CASSSPSSYEQYF. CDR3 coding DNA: TGTGCCAGCAGCTCCCCTTCCTCCTACGAGCAGTACTTC.

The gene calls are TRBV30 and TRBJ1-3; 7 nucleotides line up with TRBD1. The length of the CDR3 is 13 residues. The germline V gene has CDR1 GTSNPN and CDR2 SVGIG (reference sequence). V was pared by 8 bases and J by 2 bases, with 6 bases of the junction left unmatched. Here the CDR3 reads CARGQITGNTIYF. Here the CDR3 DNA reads TGTGCCCGGGGACAGATTACTGGAAACACCATATATTTT. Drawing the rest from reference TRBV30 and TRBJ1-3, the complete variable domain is SQTIHQWPATLVQPVGSPLSLECTVEGTSNPNLYWYRQAAGRGLQLLFYSVGIGQISSEVPQNLSASRPQDRQFILSSKKLLLSDSGFYLCARGQITGNTIYFGEGSWLTVV.

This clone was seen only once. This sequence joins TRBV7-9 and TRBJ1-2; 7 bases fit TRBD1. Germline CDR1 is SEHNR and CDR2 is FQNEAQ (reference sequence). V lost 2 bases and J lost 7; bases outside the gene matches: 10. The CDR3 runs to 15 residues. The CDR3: CASSLYFQGVSGYTF. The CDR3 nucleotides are TGTGCCAGCAGCTTATACTTTCAGGGGGTCTCTGGCTACACCTTC.

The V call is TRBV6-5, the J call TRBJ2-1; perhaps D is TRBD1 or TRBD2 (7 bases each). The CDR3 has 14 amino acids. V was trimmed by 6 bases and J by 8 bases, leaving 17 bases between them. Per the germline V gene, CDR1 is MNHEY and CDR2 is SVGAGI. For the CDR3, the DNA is TGTGCCAGCAGCCGACAGGGAGGGCTCTATGAGCAGTTCTTC. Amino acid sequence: CASSRQGGLYEQFF.

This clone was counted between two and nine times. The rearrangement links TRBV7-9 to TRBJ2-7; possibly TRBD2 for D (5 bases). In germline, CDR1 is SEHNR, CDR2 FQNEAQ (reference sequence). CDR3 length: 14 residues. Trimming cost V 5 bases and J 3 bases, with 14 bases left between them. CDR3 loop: CASSPKGRDYEQYF. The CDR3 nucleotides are TGTGCCAGCAGCCCCAAAGGACGGGACTACGAGCAGTACTTC.

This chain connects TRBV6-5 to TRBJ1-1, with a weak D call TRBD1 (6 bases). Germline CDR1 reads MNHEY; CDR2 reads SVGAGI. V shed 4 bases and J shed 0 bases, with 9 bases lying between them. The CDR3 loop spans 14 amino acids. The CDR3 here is CASSLQGLNTEAFF. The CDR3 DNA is TGTGCCAGCAGTTTACAGGGTTTGAACACTGAAGCTTTCTTT.

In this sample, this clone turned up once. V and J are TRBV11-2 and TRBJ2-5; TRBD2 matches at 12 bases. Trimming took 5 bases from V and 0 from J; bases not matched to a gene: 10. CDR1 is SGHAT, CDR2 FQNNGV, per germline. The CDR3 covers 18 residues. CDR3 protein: CASSRGPTSGRYQETQYF. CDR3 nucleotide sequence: TGTGCCAGCAGCCGCGGCCCCACTAGCGGGAGGTACCAAGAGACCCAGTACTTC.

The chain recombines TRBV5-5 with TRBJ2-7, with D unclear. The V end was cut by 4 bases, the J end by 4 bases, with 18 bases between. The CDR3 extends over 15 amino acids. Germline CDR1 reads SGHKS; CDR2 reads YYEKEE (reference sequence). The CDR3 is CASSTAGGGVYEQYF. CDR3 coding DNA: TGTGCCAGCAGCACGGCCGGCGGTGGGGTTTACGAGCAGTACTTC.

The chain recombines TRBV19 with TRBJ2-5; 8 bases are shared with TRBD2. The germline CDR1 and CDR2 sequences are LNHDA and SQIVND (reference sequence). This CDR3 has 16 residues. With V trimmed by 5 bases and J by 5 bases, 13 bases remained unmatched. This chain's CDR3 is CASSGELADLGETQYF. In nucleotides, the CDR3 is TGTGCCAGTAGTGGGGAACTAGCGGACCTAGGTGAGACCCAGTACTTC. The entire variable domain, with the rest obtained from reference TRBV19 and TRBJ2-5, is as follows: DGGITQSPKYLFRKEGQNVTLSCEQNLNHDAMYWYRQDPGQGLRLIYYSQIVNDFQKGDIAEGYSVSREKKESFPLTVTSAQKNPTAFYLCASSGELADLGETQYFGPGTRLLVL.

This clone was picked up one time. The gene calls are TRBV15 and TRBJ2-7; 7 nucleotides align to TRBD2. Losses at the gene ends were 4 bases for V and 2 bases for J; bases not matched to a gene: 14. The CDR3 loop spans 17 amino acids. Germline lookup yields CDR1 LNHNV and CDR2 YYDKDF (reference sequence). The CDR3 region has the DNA TGTGCCACCAGCACCCCCGGAGAAGCGGGACCTACCTACGAGCAGTACTTC. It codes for CATSTPGEAGPTYEQYF. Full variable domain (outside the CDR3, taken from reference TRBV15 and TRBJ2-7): DAMVIQNPRYQVTQFGKPVTLSCSQTLNHNVMYWYQQKSSQAPKLLFHYYDKDFNNEADTPDNFQSRRPNTSFCFLDIRSPGLGDTAMYLCATSTPGEAGPTYEQYFGPGTRLTVT.

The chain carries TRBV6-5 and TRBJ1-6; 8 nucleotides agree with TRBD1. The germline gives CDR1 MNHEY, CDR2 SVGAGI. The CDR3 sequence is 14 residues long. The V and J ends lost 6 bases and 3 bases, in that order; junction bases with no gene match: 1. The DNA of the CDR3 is TGTGCCAGCAGGACAGGGGTCTATAATTCACCCCTCCACTTT. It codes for CASRTGVYNSPLHF.

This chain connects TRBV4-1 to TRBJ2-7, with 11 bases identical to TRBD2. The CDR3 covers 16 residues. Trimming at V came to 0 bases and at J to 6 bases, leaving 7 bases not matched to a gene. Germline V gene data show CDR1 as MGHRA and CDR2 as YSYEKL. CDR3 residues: CASSQESTSGKLEQYF. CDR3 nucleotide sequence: TGCGCCAGCAGCCAAGAGTCGACTAGCGGGAAGCTCGAGCAGTACTTC.